This TCR beta chain was sequenced in a study of T-cell memory formation after mild COVID-19. Overall study: Largely donor-specific sequence clusters came from a couple of donors.

At least ten counts were recorded for this clonotype. TCRdb analysed the 5' RACE reads with MiXCR anew, one entry per CDR3 protein. The sample lists tens of thousands of distinct CDR3 sequences, less than 15% occurring once. The V end lost 10 bases, the J end lost 9 bases, and 19 bases lay between the germline ends. Germline CDR1 reads MNHEY; CDR2 reads SVGAGI. This CDR3 is 13 amino acids long. The J gene is TRBJ2-1, the V gene TRBV6-5, with D perhaps matching TRBD2 (7 bases). Sequenced: PBMCs or a T cell subset sorted from them (not recorded which). The TCR comes from a man aged 18-30 years who had mild COVID-19 (a few samples of this study predate the infection). Cell type and time point are not known. For the CDR3, the DNA is TGTGCCATCTCGCGGGGGCCTGACCGTGAGCAGTTCTTC. Translating it yields CAISRGPDREQFF.